This entry lists 9 T cell receptor beta chains sequenced from one sample in a study of blood T cell repertoires in COVID-19. Assay: immunoSEQ multiplex PCR; the TCRdb copy retains only in-frame clones and omits some. The table has about 200,000 clones, approximately 86% seen once. Specimen: PBMCs or T cells enriched from blood (not recorded which). The receptors were gathered from an older woman with acute COVID-19.

This clone was picked up a small number of times. The chain joins TRBV4-3 to TRBJ2-7; 10 bases line up with TRBD2. The CDR3 has 16 residues. The V gene end was trimmed by 4 bases and the J gene end by 0 bases; junction bases not matched to a gene: 6. CDR1 LGHNA and CDR2 YSLEER come from the germline V gene. CDR3 amino acids: CASSRDGTSDSYEQYF. Written as DNA, the CDR3 is TGCGCCAGCAGCCGCGACGGGACTAGCGACTCCTACGAGCAGTACTTC.

J is TRBJ2-1 and V is TRBV19, with 10 nucleotides matching TRBD2. Looked up from germline, CDR1 is LNHDA and CDR2 is SQIVND (reference sequence). This CDR3 has 16 residues. Losses at the gene ends were 4 bases for V and 5 bases for J; bases not matched to a gene: 8. CDR3 DNA sequence: TGTGCCAGTAGTAAGCTAGCGGGAGAGTTTCACAATGAGCAGTTCTTC. Translation: CASSKLAGEFHNEQFF.

In this sample, this clone turned up a few times. This chain joins TRBV18 and TRBJ2-7, with TRBD2 matching 8 bases. CDR3 length: 15 amino acids. In germline, CDR1 is KGHSH, CDR2 LQKENI. V trimming: 0 bases; J trimming: 5 bases; junction bases outside the gene matches: 6. The CDR3 loop is CASSPPAAGVHEQYF. The CDR3 DNA is TGTGCCAGCTCACCACCTGCAGCGGGAGTCCACGAGCAGTACTTC.

The chain couples TRBV11-2 to TRBJ1-1; no clear D. V shed 10 bases and J shed 2 bases, with 17 bases lying between them. The germline V gene has CDR1 SGHAT and CDR2 FQNNGV. CDR3 length: 14 amino acids. For the CDR3, the DNA is TGTGCCACCCACGCGAGGGTAGGTAACACTGAAGCTTTCTTT. Protein product: CATHARVGNTEAFF.

This clone was detected only a few times. V is TRBV28 and J is TRBJ2-7; 13 bases fit TRBD2. CDR1 MDHEN and CDR2 SYDVKM come from the germline V gene. This CDR3 has 14 residues. V was clipped by 5 bases and J by 4 bases; unmatched bases: 2. CDR3: CASSLTSGGYEQYV. The CDR3 DNA is TGTGCCAGCAGTCTGACTAGCGGGGGGTACGAGCAGTACGTC.

V and J are TRBV3-1 (or the pseudogene TRBV3-2) and TRBJ1-6; D is unclear. V was trimmed by 4 bases and J by 7 bases, leaving 14 bases between them. Per germline, CDR1 LGHDT and CDR2 YNNKEL (reference sequence). The CDR3 runs to 15 residues. CDR3 region: CASSPDGGPNSPLHF. CDR3 coding DNA: TGTGCCAGCAGCCCCGATGGAGGGCCCAATTCACCCCTCCACTTT.

The chain has TRBV6-2 or TRBV6-3 and TRBJ1-6; 7 bases fit TRBD1. Germline V gene data show CDR1 as MNHEY and CDR2 as SVGEGT. This CDR3 has 17 amino acids. V was clipped by 5 bases and J by 7 bases; unmatched bases: 14. The CDR3 here is CASSAQQGPRGNSPLHF. DNA of the CDR3: TGTGCCAGCAGTGCACAACAGGGGCCCCGGGGGAATTCACCCCTCCACTTT.

This rearrangement joins TRBV7-2 to TRBJ2-7, with D tentatively TRBD2 (6 bases). Germline V gene lookup returns CDR1 SGHTA and CDR2 FQGNSA. V gave up 7 bases and J gave up 4 bases, with 14 bases separating them. The CDR3 covers 13 residues. CDR3 sequence: CASTRGDAYEQYF. The CDR3 DNA reads TGTGCCAGCACTCGCGGGGATGCTTACGAGCAGTACTTC.

This chain uses TRBV6-5 with TRBJ1-4, with D maybe TRBD1 (6 bases). The CDR3 totals 14 residues. V shed 5 bases and J shed 5 bases, with 12 bases lying between them. Germline V lookup: CDR1 MNHEY, CDR2 SVGAGI. CDR3 protein: CASSPSQGNEKLFF. DNA of the CDR3: TGTGCCAGCAGTCCCAGCCAGGGGAATGAAAAACTGTTTTTT.